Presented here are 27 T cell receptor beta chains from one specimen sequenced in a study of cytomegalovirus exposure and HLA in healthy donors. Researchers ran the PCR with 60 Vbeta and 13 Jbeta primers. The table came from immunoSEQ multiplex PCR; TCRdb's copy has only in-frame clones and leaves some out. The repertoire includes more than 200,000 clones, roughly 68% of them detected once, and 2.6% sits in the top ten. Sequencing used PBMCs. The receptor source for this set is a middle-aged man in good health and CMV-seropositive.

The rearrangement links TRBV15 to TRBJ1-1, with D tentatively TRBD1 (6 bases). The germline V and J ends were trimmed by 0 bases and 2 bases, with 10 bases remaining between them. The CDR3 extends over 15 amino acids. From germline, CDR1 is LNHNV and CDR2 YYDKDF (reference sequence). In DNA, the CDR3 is TGTGCCACCAGCAGAGATCGCAGGGGAAACACTGAAGCTTTCTTT. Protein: CATSRDRRGNTEAFF.

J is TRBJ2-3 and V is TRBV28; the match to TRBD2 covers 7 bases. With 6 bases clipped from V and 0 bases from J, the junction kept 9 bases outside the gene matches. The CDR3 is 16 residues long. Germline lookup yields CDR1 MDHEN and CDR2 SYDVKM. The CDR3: CASRPGLTISTDTQYF. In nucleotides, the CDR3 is TGTGCCAGCAGACCGGGACTAACAATTAGCACAGATACGCAGTATTTT.

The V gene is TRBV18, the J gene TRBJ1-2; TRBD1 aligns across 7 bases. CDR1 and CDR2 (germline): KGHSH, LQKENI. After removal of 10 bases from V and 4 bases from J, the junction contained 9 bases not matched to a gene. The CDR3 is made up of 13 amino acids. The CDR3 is CATWDSSLYGYTF. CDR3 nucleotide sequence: TGTGCCACCTGGGACAGTTCGCTCTATGGCTACACCTTC.

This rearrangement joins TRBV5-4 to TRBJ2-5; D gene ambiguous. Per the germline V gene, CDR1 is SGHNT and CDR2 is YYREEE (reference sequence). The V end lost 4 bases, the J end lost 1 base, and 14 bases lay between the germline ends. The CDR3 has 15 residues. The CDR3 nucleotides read TGTGCCAGCAGCCTACTTCCTAGTTCCCAAGAGACCCAGTACTTC. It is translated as CASSLLPSSQETQYF.

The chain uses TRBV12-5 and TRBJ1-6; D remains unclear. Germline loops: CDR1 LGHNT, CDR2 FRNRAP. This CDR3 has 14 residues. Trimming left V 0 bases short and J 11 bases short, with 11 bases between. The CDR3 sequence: CASGLVGRGAPLHF. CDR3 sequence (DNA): TGTGCTAGTGGTTTGGTAGGGCGGGGAGCACCCCTCCACTTT.

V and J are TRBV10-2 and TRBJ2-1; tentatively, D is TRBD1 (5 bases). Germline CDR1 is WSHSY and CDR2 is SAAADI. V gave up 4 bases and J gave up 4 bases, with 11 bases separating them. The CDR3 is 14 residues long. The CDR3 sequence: CASSVTAQYNEQFF. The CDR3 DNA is TGCGCCAGCAGTGTGACAGCCCAATACAATGAGCAGTTCTTC.

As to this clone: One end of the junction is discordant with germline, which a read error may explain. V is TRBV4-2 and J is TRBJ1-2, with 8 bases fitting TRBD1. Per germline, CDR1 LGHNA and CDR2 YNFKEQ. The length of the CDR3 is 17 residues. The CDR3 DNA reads TGTGCCAGCAGCCAAGAATCGGCACAGGGGGGTAACTATGACTACACCTTC. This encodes CASSQESAQGGNYDYTF.

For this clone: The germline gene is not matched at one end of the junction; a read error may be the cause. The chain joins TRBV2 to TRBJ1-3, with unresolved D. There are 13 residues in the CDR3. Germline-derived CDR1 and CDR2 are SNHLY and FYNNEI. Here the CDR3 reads CASGDIPGNTIYF. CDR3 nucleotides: TGTGCCAGCGGTGACATTCCAGGCAACACCATATATTTT.

CDR3 loop: CASSQGRQTIATNEKLFF. In DNA form, the CDR3 reads TGTGCCAGCAGCCAAGGGCGACAAACAATTGCAACTAATGAAAAACTGTTTTTT. The chain carries TRBV14 and TRBJ1-4; D unclear. Germline values: CDR1 SGHDN, CDR2 FVKESK. V lost 1 base, J lost 0 bases, and 15 bases lay in between. CDR3 length equals 18 residues.

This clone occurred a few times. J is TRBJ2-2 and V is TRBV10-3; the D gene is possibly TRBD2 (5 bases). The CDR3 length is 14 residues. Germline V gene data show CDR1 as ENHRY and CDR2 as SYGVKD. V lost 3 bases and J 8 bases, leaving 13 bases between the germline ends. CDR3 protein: CAISDISVPGELFF. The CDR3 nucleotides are TGTGCCATCAGTGATATTAGCGTTCCTGGGGAGCTGTTTTTT.

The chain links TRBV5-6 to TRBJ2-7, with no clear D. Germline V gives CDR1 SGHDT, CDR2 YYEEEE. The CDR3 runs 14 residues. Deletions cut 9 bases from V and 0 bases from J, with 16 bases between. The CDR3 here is CATHAWYSSYEQYF. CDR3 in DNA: TGTGCCACCCACGCATGGTATAGCTCCTACGAGCAGTACTTC.

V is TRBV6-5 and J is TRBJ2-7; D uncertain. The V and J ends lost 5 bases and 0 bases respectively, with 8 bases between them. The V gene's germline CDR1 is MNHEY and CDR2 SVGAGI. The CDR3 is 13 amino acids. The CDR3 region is CASSLRGSYEQYF. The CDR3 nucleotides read TGTGCCAGCAGTCTCCGCGGCTCCTACGAGCAGTACTTC.

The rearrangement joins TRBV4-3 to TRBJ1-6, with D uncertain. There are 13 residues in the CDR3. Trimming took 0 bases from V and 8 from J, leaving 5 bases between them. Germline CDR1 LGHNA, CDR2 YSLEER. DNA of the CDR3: TGCGCCAGCAGCCAAGATCGAGATTCACCCCTCCACTTT. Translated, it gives CASSQDRDSPLHF.

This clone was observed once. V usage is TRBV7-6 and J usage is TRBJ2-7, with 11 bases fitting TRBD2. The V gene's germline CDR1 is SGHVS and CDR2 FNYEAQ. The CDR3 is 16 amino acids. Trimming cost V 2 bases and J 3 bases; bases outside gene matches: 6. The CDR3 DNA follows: TGTGCCAGCAGCTTATTCGCTAGCGGGGGGTTCTACGAGCAGTACTTC. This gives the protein CASSLFASGGFYEQYF.

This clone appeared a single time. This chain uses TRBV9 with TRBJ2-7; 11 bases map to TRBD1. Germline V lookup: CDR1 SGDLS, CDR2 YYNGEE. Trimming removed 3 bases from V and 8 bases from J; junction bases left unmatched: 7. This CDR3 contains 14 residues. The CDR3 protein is CASSGKDRGQKQYF. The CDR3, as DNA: TGTGCCAGCAGCGGAAAGGACAGGGGGCAGAAGCAGTACTTC.

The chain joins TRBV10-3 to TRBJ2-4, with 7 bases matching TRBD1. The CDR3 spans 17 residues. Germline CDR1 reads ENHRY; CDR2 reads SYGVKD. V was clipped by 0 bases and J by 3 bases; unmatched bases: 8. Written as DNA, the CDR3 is TGTGCCATCAGTGAGTCGATAGGGTGGGACAGCAAAAACATTCAGTACTTC. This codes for CAISESIGWDSKNIQYF.

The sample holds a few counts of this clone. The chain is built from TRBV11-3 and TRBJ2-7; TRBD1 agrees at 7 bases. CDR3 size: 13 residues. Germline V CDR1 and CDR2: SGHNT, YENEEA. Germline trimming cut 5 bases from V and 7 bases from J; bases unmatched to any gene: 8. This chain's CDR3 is CASSLQGGREQYF. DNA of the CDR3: TGTGCCAGCAGCCTCCAAGGGGGCCGGGAGCAGTACTTC.

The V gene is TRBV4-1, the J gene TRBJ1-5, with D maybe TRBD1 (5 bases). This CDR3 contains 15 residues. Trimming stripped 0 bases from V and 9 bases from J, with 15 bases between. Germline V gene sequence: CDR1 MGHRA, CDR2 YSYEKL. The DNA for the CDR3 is TGCGCCAGCAGCCAAGACTCCCGCGGGGGAACGCCCCAGCATTTT. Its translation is CASSQDSRGGTPQHF.

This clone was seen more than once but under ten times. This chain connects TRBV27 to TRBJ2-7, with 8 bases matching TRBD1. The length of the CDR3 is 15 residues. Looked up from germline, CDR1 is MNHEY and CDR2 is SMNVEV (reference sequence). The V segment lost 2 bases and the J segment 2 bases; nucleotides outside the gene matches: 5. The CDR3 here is CASSLRQGSTYEQYF. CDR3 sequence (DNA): TGTGCCAGCAGTTTAAGACAGGGGAGTACCTACGAGCAGTACTTC.

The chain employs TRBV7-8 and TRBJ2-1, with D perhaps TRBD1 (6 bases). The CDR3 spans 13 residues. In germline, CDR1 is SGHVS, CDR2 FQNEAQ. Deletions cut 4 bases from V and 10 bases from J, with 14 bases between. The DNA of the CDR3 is TGTGCCAGCAGCTCGGCCCCCAGGGGAGAGCAGTTCTTC. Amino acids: CASSSAPRGEQFF.

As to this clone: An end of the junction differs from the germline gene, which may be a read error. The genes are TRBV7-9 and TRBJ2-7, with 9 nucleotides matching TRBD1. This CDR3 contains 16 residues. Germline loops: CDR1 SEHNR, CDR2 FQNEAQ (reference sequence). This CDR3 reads CSSSYPEGTGSYEQYF. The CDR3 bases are TGTTCCAGCAGCTATCCGGAAGGGACAGGGTCCTACGAGCAGTACTTC.

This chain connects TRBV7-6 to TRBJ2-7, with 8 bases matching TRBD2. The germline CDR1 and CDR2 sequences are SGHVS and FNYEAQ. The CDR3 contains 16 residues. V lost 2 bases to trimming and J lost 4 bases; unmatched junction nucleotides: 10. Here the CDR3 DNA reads TGTGCCAGCAGCTTAAAGGCGGGGGGCCTTAGTTACGAGCAGTACTTC. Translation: CASSLKAGGLSYEQYF.

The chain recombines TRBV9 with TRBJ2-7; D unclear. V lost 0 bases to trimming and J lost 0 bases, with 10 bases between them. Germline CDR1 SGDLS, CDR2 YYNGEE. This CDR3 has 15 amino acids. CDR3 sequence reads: CASSVAGVDSYEQYF. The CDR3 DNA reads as TGTGCCAGCAGCGTAGCTGGAGTGGACTCCTACGAGCAGTACTTC.

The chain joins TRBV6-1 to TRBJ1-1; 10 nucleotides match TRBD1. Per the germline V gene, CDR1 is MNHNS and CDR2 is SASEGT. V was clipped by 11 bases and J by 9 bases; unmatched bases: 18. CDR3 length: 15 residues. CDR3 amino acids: CAARVAGQGRSKAFF. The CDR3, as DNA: TGTGCCGCCCGGGTCGCGGGACAGGGGCGGTCCAAAGCTTTCTTT.

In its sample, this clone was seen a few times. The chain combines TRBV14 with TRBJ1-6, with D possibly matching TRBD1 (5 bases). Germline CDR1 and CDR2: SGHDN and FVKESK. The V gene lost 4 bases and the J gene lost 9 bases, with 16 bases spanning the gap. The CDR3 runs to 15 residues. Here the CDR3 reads CASSPINTQGSPLHF. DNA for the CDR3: TGTGCCAGCAGCCCTATAAACACTCAGGGTTCACCCCTCCACTTT.

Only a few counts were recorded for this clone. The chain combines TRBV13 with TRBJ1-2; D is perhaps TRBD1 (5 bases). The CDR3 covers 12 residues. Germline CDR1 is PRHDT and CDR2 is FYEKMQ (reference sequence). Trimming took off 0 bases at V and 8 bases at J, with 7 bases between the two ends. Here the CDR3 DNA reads TGTGCCAGCAGCTTAGGGCGGGGGGGCTACACCTTC. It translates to CASSLGRGGYTF.

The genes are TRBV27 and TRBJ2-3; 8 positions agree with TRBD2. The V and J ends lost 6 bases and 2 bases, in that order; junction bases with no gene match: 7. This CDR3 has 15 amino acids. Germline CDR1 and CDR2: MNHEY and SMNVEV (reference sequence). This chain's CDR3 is CASRPAGGYTDTQYF. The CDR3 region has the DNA TGTGCCAGCAGGCCCGCGGGGGGCTACACAGATACGCAGTATTTT.